This is a list of T cell receptor beta chains from one sample in a study of technical replicates of blood from a handful of donors. Assay used: immunoSEQ multiplex PCR; TCRdb lists only in-frame clones, some missing. The sample holds 70,000 or so clones, approximately 89% seen once. The sample comprised PBMCs. These receptors all stem from a human donor in good health. Some clones in this sample may be carry-over from other donors' samples. The CDR3 runs from the conserved cysteine through the conserved F or W. A D gene is named only where the DNA matches it firmly. Part of the rows lack a size; the others show once, few, many or a class for expanded clones.

v_call: TRBV11-1
d_call: TRBD1
clone_size: NA
j_call: TRBJ2-7
cdr3_nt: TGTGCCAGCAGCCGGGACAGGGGGTTTTACGAGCAGTACTTC
cdr3_aa: CASSRDRGFYEQYF

v_call: TRBV28
d_call: NA
clone_size: NA
j_call: TRBJ1-1
cdr3_nt: TGTGCCAGCAGTTTAGTTCAGAACACTGAAGCTTTCTTT
cdr3_aa: CASSLVQNTEAFF

v_call: TRBV7-3
d_call: TRBD2
clone_size: NA
j_call: TRBJ2-1
cdr3_nt: TGTGCCAGCAGTCAGACTAGCGGAGCATACAATGAGCAGTTCTTC
cdr3_aa: CASSQTSGAYNEQFF

v_call: TRBV28
d_call: NA
clone_size: NA
j_call: TRBJ1-5
cdr3_nt: TGTGCCAGCAGTTTAAGGACAATTAGCAATCAGCCCCAGCATTTT
cdr3_aa: CASSLRTISNQPQHF

v_call: TRBV5-1
d_call: NA
clone_size: NA
j_call: TRBJ2-1
cdr3_nt: TGCGCCAGCAGCTTGGCGGGTTGGGAGCAGTTCTTC
cdr3_aa: CASSLAGWEQFF

v_call: TRBV19
d_call: NA
clone_size: once
j_call: TRBJ2-7
cdr3_nt: TGTGCCAGTAGTATAGATCTCGGACTAAGCTACGAGCAGTACTTC
cdr3_aa: CASSIDLGLSYEQYF

v_call: TRBV10-3
d_call: NA
clone_size: NA
j_call: TRBJ2-3
cdr3_nt: TGTGCCATCAGCCTAGGACTACCAGATACGCAGTATTTT
cdr3_aa: CAISLGLPDTQYF

v_call: TRBV7-3
d_call: TRBD1
clone_size: NA
j_call: TRBJ2-3
cdr3_nt: TGTGCCAGCAGGCCAGGGGGCTCGGATACGCAGTATTTT
cdr3_aa: CASRPGGSDTQYF

v_call: TRBV2
d_call: TRBD1
clone_size: NA
j_call: TRBJ1-1
cdr3_nt: TGTGCCAGCAGCAGACAGGGGCCGAACACTGAAGCTTTCTTT
cdr3_aa: CASSRQGPNTEAFF

v_call: TRBV7-9
d_call: TRBD2
clone_size: NA
j_call: TRBJ2-2
cdr3_nt: TGTGCCAGCAGCTTAGCCGGACTAGCGGGGGTCGCGAACACCGGGGAGCTGTTTTTT
cdr3_aa: CASSLAGLAGVANTGELFF

v_call: TRBV2
d_call: NA
clone_size: NA
j_call: TRBJ2-5
cdr3_nt: TGTGCCAGCAGTTACCGGACAGACCAAGAGACCCAGTACTTC
cdr3_aa: CASSYRTDQETQYF

v_call: TRBV5-8
d_call: NA
clone_size: NA
j_call: TRBJ1-5
cdr3_nt: TGTGCCAGCGGCAGGTCCCCCCGCAATCAGCCCCAGCATTTT
cdr3_aa: CASGRSPRNQPQHF

v_call: TRBV18
d_call: TRBD1
clone_size: NA
j_call: TRBJ2-1
cdr3_nt: TGTGCCAGCTCACCAAGAGCAGGGGGCAATGAGCAGTTCTTC
cdr3_aa: CASSPRAGGNEQFF

v_call: TRBV6-5
d_call: NA
clone_size: NA
j_call: TRBJ2-3
cdr3_nt: TGTGCCACCAAGCGGAGACCCACAGATACGCAGTATTTT
cdr3_aa: CATKRRPTDTQYF

v_call: TRBV4-2
d_call: NA
clone_size: once
j_call: TRBJ1-3
cdr3_nt: TGTGCCAGCAGCCAAGCCGAGGGAGGGTCTGGAAACACCATATATTTT
cdr3_aa: CASSQAEGGSGNTIYF

v_call: TRBV6-1
d_call: NA
clone_size: NA
j_call: TRBJ1-3
cdr3_nt: TGTGCCAGCGGGGCAGGGACTCACTCTGGAAACACCATATATTTT
cdr3_aa: CASGAGTHSGNTIYF

v_call: TRBV4-3
d_call: NA
clone_size: once
j_call: TRBJ1-6
cdr3_nt: TGCGCCAGCAGCCACCTGGCTAATTCACCCCTCCACTTT
cdr3_aa: CASSHLANSPLHF

v_call: TRBV18
d_call: TRBD2
clone_size: NA
j_call: TRBJ2-3
cdr3_nt: TGTGCCAGCTCACCAATTAGCGGGAGCACAGATACGCAGTATTTT
cdr3_aa: CASSPISGSTDTQYF

v_call: TRBV19
d_call: NA
clone_size: NA
j_call: TRBJ1-5
cdr3_nt: TGTGCCAGTAGTCCCCGAGGTCAGCCCCAGCATTTT
cdr3_aa: CASSPRGQPQHF

v_call: TRBV2
d_call: TRBD1
clone_size: NA
j_call: TRBJ1-4
cdr3_nt: TGTGCCAGCAGTAATCAGGGGGCTCTTAATGAAAAACTGTTTTTT
cdr3_aa: CASSNQGALNEKLFF

v_call: TRBV2
d_call: NA
clone_size: NA
j_call: TRBJ2-7
cdr3_nt: TGTGCCAGCACGTTAGCGCCCTCCTACGAGCAGTACTTC
cdr3_aa: CASTLAPSYEQYF

v_call: TRBV7-2
d_call: TRBD1
clone_size: NA
j_call: TRBJ2-1
cdr3_nt: TGTGCCAGCAGCTTTCAACTCGGACAGGGGGCGAGAATGAGGCAGTTCTTC
cdr3_aa: CASSFQLGQGARMRQFF

v_call: TRBV5-1
d_call: NA
clone_size: NA
j_call: TRBJ1-6
cdr3_nt: TGCGCCAGCAGCTTGGTCGCAGGACAAAATAATTCACCCCTCCACTTT
cdr3_aa: CASSLVAGQNNSPLHF

v_call: TRBV30
d_call: NA
clone_size: NA
j_call: TRBJ2-2
cdr3_nt: TGTGCCTGGAGTTTGACTAGTCTGAACACCGGGGAGCTGTTTTTT
cdr3_aa: CAWSLTSLNTGELFF

v_call: TRBV5-4
d_call: TRBD1
clone_size: NA
j_call: TRBJ2-7
cdr3_nt: TGTGCCAGCAGCCCTCGTCGGGACAGGGCCTCCTACGAGCAGTACTTC
cdr3_aa: CASSPRRDRASYEQYF

v_call: TRBV14
d_call: NA
clone_size: NA
j_call: TRBJ1-2
cdr3_nt: TGTGCCAGCAGCCAAGACAGGGGATTTTATGGCTACACCTTC
cdr3_aa: CASSQDRGFYGYTF

v_call: TRBV2
d_call: TRBD2
clone_size: NA
j_call: TRBJ2-2
cdr3_nt: TGTGCCAGCTTACGGACTAGCTGGGGGGGGGAGCTGTTTTTT
cdr3_aa: CASLRTSWGGELFF

v_call: TRBV5-1
d_call: NA
clone_size: NA
j_call: TRBJ1-2
cdr3_nt: TGCGCCAGCAGCTTGTCGGGGAATCCCACCCTGAACTATGGCTACACCTTC
cdr3_aa: CASSLSGNPTLNYGYTF

v_call: TRBV18
d_call: NA
clone_size: NA
j_call: TRBJ2-5
cdr3_nt: TGTGCCAGCTCACCGCCCGGGACACCCGGGGAGACCCAGTACTTC
cdr3_aa: CASSPPGTPGETQYF

v_call: TRBV5-6
d_call: NA
clone_size: NA
j_call: TRBJ2-7
cdr3_nt: TGTGCCAGCAGCCCGGCCGCGGACACCTACGAGCAGTACTTC
cdr3_aa: CASSPAADTYEQYF

v_call: TRBV7-8
d_call: NA
clone_size: NA
j_call: TRBJ2-5
cdr3_nt: TGTGCCAGCAGCTCTATCATGCCTGAGACCCAGTACTTC
cdr3_aa: CASSSIMPETQYF

v_call: TRBV9
d_call: TRBD2
clone_size: once
j_call: TRBJ2-1
cdr3_nt: TGTGCCAGCAGCGTAAGACTAGCGGAATACAATGAGCAGTTCTTC
cdr3_aa: CASSVRLAEYNEQFF

v_call: TRBV5-4
d_call: NA
clone_size: NA
j_call: TRBJ2-1
cdr3_nt: TGTGCCAGCAGCCTCCCGGGCAGGAGGGTCGCCAATGAGCAGTTCTTC
cdr3_aa: CASSLPGRRVANEQFF

v_call: TRBV9
d_call: NA
clone_size: once
j_call: TRBJ2-3
cdr3_nt: TGTGCCAGCAGCGTAGCGACCTCGACAGGAGATACGCAGTATTTT
cdr3_aa: CASSVATSTGDTQYF

v_call: TRBV4-3
d_call: NA
clone_size: NA
j_call: TRBJ1-6
cdr3_nt: TGCGCCAGCAGCCAAGTGTGGCAAGGTTCGGCGGATAATTCACCCCTCCACTTT
cdr3_aa: CASSQVWQGSADNSPLHF

v_call: TRBV9
d_call: NA
clone_size: NA
j_call: TRBJ1-4
cdr3_nt: TGTGCCAGCAGCGTAGATCTCACCCCGCGAAAACTGTTTTTT
cdr3_aa: CASSVDLTPRKLFF

v_call: TRBV7-8
d_call: NA
clone_size: NA
j_call: TRBJ1-2
cdr3_nt: TGTGCCAGCAGCTCCCCCTTTTCCAACTATGGCTACACCTTC
cdr3_aa: CASSSPFSNYGYTF

v_call: TRBV19
d_call: TRBD1
clone_size: NA
j_call: TRBJ1-1
cdr3_nt: TGTGCCAGTAAATTTGACAGGGGATGGGGTGAAGCTTTCTTT
cdr3_aa: CASKFDRGWGEAFF